The 30 T cell receptor beta chains below were found in one sample sequenced in a study of CD8 T cells in ankylosing spondylitis. The study's findings and limits: Blood of patients with ankylosing spondylitis appeared to be characterized by a TCR beta motif of eight highly homologous variants.

No antigen has been identified for these receptors. One entry per CDR3 protein, called by TCRdb with MiXCR from the 5' RACE reads. The repertoire holds roughly 700,000 distinct CDR3 sequences, around 17% seen once, with around 20% in the top ten. What was sequenced was blood, either unsorted or a sorted T cell fraction (not recorded which). The source is a male donor with ankylosing spondylitis.

The rearrangement links TRBV4-1 to TRBJ2-2; 7 nucleotides agree with TRBD2. CDR1 MGHRA and CDR2 YSYEKL come from the germline V gene. This CDR3 comprises 17 residues. The V gene end was trimmed by 4 bases and the J gene end by 5 bases; junction bases not matched to a gene: 13. CDR3 in DNA: TGCGCCAGCAGCCGTTACCAAGTGGGGGAGGGGACCGGGGAGCTGTTTTTT. Its protein is CASSRYQVGEGTGELFF.

This clonotype was detected a few times. The V and J genes are TRBV7-2 and TRBJ2-5; 7 nucleotides match TRBD1. The CDR3 spans 15 residues. V dropped 1 base and J dropped 3; count of bases not matched to a gene: 5. Germline lookup yields CDR1 SGHTA and CDR2 FQGNSA. As DNA, the CDR3 is TGTGCCAGCAGCTTAGTGGGGACAGCCAAAGAGACCCAGTACTTC. Translation: CASSLVGTAKETQYF.

This clonotype was seen only a few times. This chain uses TRBV14 with TRBJ2-7; 7 bases map to TRBD1. Looked up from germline, CDR1 is SGHDN and CDR2 is FVKESK. This CDR3 spans 12 amino acids. The junction had 4 bases not matched to a gene; V was cut back by 4 bases and J by 7 bases. The CDR3 DNA sequence: TGTGCCAGCAGCCCGACAGGGCTGGAGCAGTACTTC. Protein: CASSPTGLEQYF.

This clonotype was counted between two and nine times. The J gene is TRBJ2-1, the V gene TRBV20-1; D is unclear. Looked up from germline, CDR1 is DFQATT and CDR2 is SNEGSKA (reference sequence). V lost 6 bases, J lost 0 bases, and 12 bases lay in between. CDR3 size: 14 residues. The CDR3 is CSAAVASSYNEQFF. DNA of the CDR3: TGCAGTGCCGCTGTGGCTAGCTCCTACAATGAGCAGTTCTTC.

This rearrangement joins TRBV15 to TRBJ1-2; D not resolved. Germline assignment: CDR1 LNHNV and CDR2 YYDKDF (reference sequence). Trimming took off 5 bases at V and 5 bases at J, with 6 bases between the two ends. This CDR3 region has 11 residues. This CDR3 is CATSPGYGYTF. CDR3 bases: TGTGCCACCAGCCCAGGTTATGGCTACACCTTC.

This chain links TRBV11-2 with TRBJ2-2, with 8 bases matching TRBD2. After removal of 5 bases from V and 7 bases from J, the junction contained 6 bases not matched to a gene. This CDR3 has 14 amino acids. CDR1 and CDR2 (germline): SGHAT, FQNNGV. CDR3 residues: CASSPGRGHGELFF. CDR3 sequence (DNA): TGTGCCAGCAGCCCCGGGAGGGGTCACGGGGAGCTGTTTTTT. The whole variable domain, remainder taken from reference TRBV11-2 and TRBJ2-2, is EAGVAQSPRYKIIEKRQSVAFWCNPISGHATLYWYQQILGQGPKLLIQFQNNGVVDDSQLPKDRFSAERLKGVDSTLKIQPAKLEDSAVYLCASSPGRGHGELFFGEGSRLTVL.

CDR3 residues: CASSQERGGLDEQFF. In DNA, the CDR3 is TGTGCCAGCAGCCAAGAGCGGGGGGGCCTAGATGAGCAGTTCTTC. The chain joins TRBV3-1 to TRBJ2-1, with TRBD2 matching 9 bases. Germline V gene lookup returns CDR1 LGHDT and CDR2 YNNKEL (reference sequence). CDR3 length: 15 amino acids. J gave up 8 bases and V 0 bases, and 5 bases lay outside the gene matches.

This clonotype was found a few times. The chain has TRBV27 and TRBJ2-7; 7 bases line up with TRBD1. V gave up 4 bases and J gave up 3 bases; unmatched junction bases: 12. The germline CDR1 and CDR2 sequences are MNHEY and SMNVEV (reference sequence). CDR3 length: 16 residues. As DNA, the CDR3 is TGTGCCAGCAGTTCCATTCAGACAGGGAACTTCTACGAGCAGTACTTC. This encodes CASSSIQTGNFYEQYF.

This sequence joins TRBV10-2 and TRBJ2-3; 10 bases match TRBD2. With V trimmed by 3 bases and J by 6 bases, 6 bases remained unmatched. The CDR3 runs 15 residues. In germline, CDR1 is WSHSY, CDR2 SAAADI. The CDR3: CASSESSGGPDTQYF. The CDR3 coding sequence is TGCGCCAGCAGTGAATCTAGCGGGGGCCCCGATACGCAGTATTTT.

CDR3 in amino acids: CASSLEQGHYEQYF. The CDR3, as DNA: TGTGCCAGCAGTTTAGAGCAGGGACACTACGAGCAGTACTTC. The rearrangement joins TRBV12-3 or TRBV12-4 to TRBJ2-7; TRBD1 is a possible D gene (6 bases). The CDR3 loop spans 14 amino acids. The ends were cut back, 1 base at V and 3 bases at J, with 10 bases in the middle.

This clonotype was counted at least ten times. The chain combines TRBV12-3 or TRBV12-4 with TRBJ2-1; 10 bases fit TRBD1. The length of the CDR3 is 16 residues. Trimming removed 4 bases from V and 9 bases from J; junction bases left unmatched: 12. For the CDR3, the DNA is TGTGCCAGCAGTTCAAGACAGGGGGCAGTTTGGGGTGAGCAGTTCTTC. This codes for CASSSRQGAVWGEQFF.

The gene calls are TRBV25-1 and TRBJ2-2; D is perhaps TRBD2 (6 bases). V lost 1 base to trimming and J lost 3 bases, with 12 bases between them. Germline CDR1 MGHDK, CDR2 SYGVNS. This CDR3 is built from 16 residues. The CDR3 protein is CASSEFGGFDTGELFF. CDR3 DNA: TGTGCCAGCAGTGAATTCGGAGGGTTCGACACCGGGGAGCTGTTTTTT.

The J gene is TRBJ1-1, the V gene TRBV6-5, with D uncertain. The V end lost 0 bases, the J end lost 5 bases, and 7 bases lay between the germline ends. The CDR3 contains 13 residues. CDR1 and CDR2 from the germline V gene are MNHEY and SVGAGI. The CDR3 spells CASSYSVVTEAFF. The CDR3 DNA follows: TGTGCCAGCAGTTACTCGGTGGTAACTGAAGCTTTCTTT.

The V gene is TRBV10-3, the J gene TRBJ2-7; perhaps TRBD1 as D (6 bases). V lost 0 bases and J 3 bases, leaving 12 bases between the germline ends. CDR1 is ENHRY, CDR2 SYGVKD, per germline. There are 15 residues in the CDR3. In DNA, the CDR3 is TGTGCCATCAGTGAGTCCCGGGGACAACTCTACGAGCAGTACTTC. This gives the protein CAISESRGQLYEQYF.

This clonotype was seen a handful of times. The V call is TRBV6-6, the J call TRBJ2-1; 7 nucleotides match TRBD2. The germline gives CDR1 MNHNY, CDR2 SVGAGI (reference sequence). V dropped 4 bases and J dropped 7; count of bases not matched to a gene: 4. This CDR3 comprises 13 residues. CDR3 sequence reads: CASSSAGENEQFF. The CDR3 region has the DNA TGTGCCAGCAGTTCCGCGGGAGAGAATGAGCAGTTCTTC.

This clonotype has a handful of counts. CDR3 amino acids: CASSPRDRDGYTF. For the CDR3, the DNA is TGTGCCAGCAGCCCTCGGGACAGAGACGGCTACACCTTC. V gene TRBV11-2 combines with J gene TRBJ1-2, with 7 bases aligning to TRBD1. Germline CDR1 reads SGHAT; CDR2 reads FQNNGV. This CDR3 contains 13 residues. With 5 bases clipped from V and 8 bases from J, the junction kept 8 bases outside the gene matches.

This clonotype occurred a few times. The CDR3 DNA sequence: TGTGCCATCAGAGACAGTTACACCGGGGAGCTGTTTTTT. It specifies CAIRDSYTGELFF. The rearrangement links TRBV10-3 to TRBJ2-2; TRBD1 might be the D (5 bases). The germline V gene encodes CDR1 ENHRY and CDR2 SYGVKD. Trimming left V 6 bases short and J 3 bases short, with 8 bases between. There are 13 residues in the CDR3.

This chain joins TRBV6-1 and TRBJ1-5; 10 nucleotides match TRBD1. J gave up 6 bases and V 3 bases, and 5 bases lay outside the gene matches. This CDR3 has 15 residues. The germline CDR1 and CDR2 sequences are MNHNS and SASEGT. The CDR3, as DNA: TGTGCCAGCAGTGACCGGGACAGGGGTCTTCAGCCCCAGCATTTT. It specifies CASSDRDRGLQPQHF.

This clonotype was counted a few times. The chain employs TRBV5-1 and TRBJ1-4; 9 bases line up with TRBD1. Trimming removed 3 bases from V and 3 bases from J; junction bases left unmatched: 6. CDR3 length: 16 amino acids. Per the germline V gene, CDR1 is SGHRS and CDR2 is YFSETQ. CDR3 DNA sequence: TGCGCCAGCAGCTCAACAGGGGGCGCGGCTAATGAAAAACTGTTTTTT. It yields the protein CASSSTGGAANEKLFF.

This clonotype was observed a few times. The V call is TRBV12-3 or TRBV12-4, the J call TRBJ1-1; no clear D gene. V was clipped by 9 bases and J by 7 bases, with 12 bases between them. This CDR3 comprises 11 residues. The CDR3: CASLGVHEAFF. CDR3 sequence (DNA): TGTGCCAGTTTGGGAGTTCATGAAGCTTTCTTT.

The J gene is TRBJ1-5, the V gene TRBV7-2; D is uncertain. The CDR3 runs to 12 residues. V dropped 9 bases and J dropped 3 bases, with 9 bases sitting between them. Germline V gene sequence: CDR1 SGHTA, CDR2 FQGNSA. In DNA, the CDR3 is TGTGCCAGTGGCCGGGACAATCAGCCCCAGCATTTT. Amino acid sequence: CASGRDNQPQHF.

The chain is built from TRBV5-6 and TRBJ2-2; tentatively, D is TRBD2 (5 bases). In germline, CDR1 is SGHDT, CDR2 YYEEEE. V was cut by 1 base and J by 0 bases, with 13 bases left in between. The CDR3 is 17 residues long. The CDR3 DNA reads as TGTGCCAGCAGCTTGATTGGGCCGGGAACGAACACCGGGGAGCTGTTTTTT. Residues: CASSLIGPGTNTGELFF.

This clonotype was seen a few times. The chain uses TRBV7-9 and TRBJ2-4; D unresolved. V was clipped by 5 bases and J by 0 bases, with 14 bases between them. Germline V gives CDR1 SEHNR, CDR2 FQNEAQ (reference sequence). The CDR3 sequence is 16 residues long. The CDR3 DNA reads TGTGCCAGCAGCCCGAGTGCCTCCTTAGCCAAAAACATTCAGTACTTC. Protein product: CASSPSASLAKNIQYF.

This clonotype was counted only a few times. This chain links TRBV4-1 with TRBJ2-1; the D is unclear. V shed 4 bases and J shed 2 bases, with 12 bases lying between them. CDR1 and CDR2 from the germline V gene are MGHRA and YSYEKL. The CDR3 runs 15 residues. The DNA of the CDR3 is TGCGCCAGCAGCCGCCCTATTTCAACCTACAATGAGCAGTTCTTC. It is translated as CASSRPISTYNEQFF.

The J gene is TRBJ2-1, the V gene TRBV7-9; TRBD1 or TRBD2 may be the D gene (6 bases each). The CDR3 runs 15 residues. Deletions cut 8 bases from V and 8 bases from J, with 22 bases between. Germline CDR1 and CDR2: SEHNR and FQNEAQ (reference sequence). The DNA for the CDR3 is TGTGCCAGCGGCCAACCGGGATTTGGGGGGCATGAGCAGTTCTTC. It codes for CASGQPGFGGHEQFF.

The CDR3 DNA reads TGCAGCGTTGAAGCTTGGAGTAGCGGGAGGCATGCAAGGGCCCAGTACTTC. Translating gives CSVEAWSSGRHARAQYF. The genes are TRBV29-1 and TRBJ2-5; 10 nucleotides agree with TRBD2. Trimming removed 1 base from V and 9 bases from J; junction bases left unmatched: 17. Per the germline V gene, CDR1 is SQVTM and CDR2 is ANQGSEA. This CDR3 has 17 amino acids.

This chain uses TRBV27 with TRBJ2-7; possibly TRBD2 for D (5 bases). V was pared by 2 bases and J by 7 bases, with 18 bases between. Per germline, CDR1 MNHEY and CDR2 SMNVEV (reference sequence). This CDR3 spans 15 amino acids. This CDR3 reads CASSLGYVATREQYF. CDR3 DNA sequence: TGTGCCAGCAGTTTAGGGTATGTGGCTACTAGGGAGCAGTACTTC.

This clonotype showed up just a few times. The chain has TRBV5-1 and TRBJ2-7; 11 nucleotides match TRBD1. This CDR3 spans 15 amino acids. Germline V lookup: CDR1 SGHRS, CDR2 YFSETQ. J was trimmed by 6 bases and V by 3 bases; bases with no gene match: 8. The DNA of the CDR3 is TGCGCCAGCAGCTCAGGACAGGGGGCAACCGTCGAGCAGTACTTC. Its translation is CASSSGQGATVEQYF.

This clonotype was seen a few times. The chain is built from TRBV18 and TRBJ2-5, with a tentative D call TRBD1 (6 bases). In germline, CDR1 is KGHSH, CDR2 LQKENI. V was trimmed by 3 bases and J by 1 base, leaving 9 bases between them. This CDR3 region has 14 residues. CDR3 protein: CASSPRQVQETQYF. CDR3 bases: TGTGCCAGCTCACCTCGACAGGTCCAAGAGACCCAGTACTTC.

This clonotype was recorded a few times. The chain combines TRBV10-3 with TRBJ2-2, with a tentative D call TRBD2 (5 bases). Germline V gene data show CDR1 as ENHRY and CDR2 as SYGVKD. There are 17 residues in the CDR3. Trimming removed 4 bases at V and 3 bases at J, with 18 bases between. CDR3: CAISASRSDGDTGELFF. CDR3 bases: TGTGCCATCAGTGCCAGTCGATCGGACGGGGACACCGGGGAGCTGTTTTTT.